The clone carrying this TCR beta chain was recorded once. This sample stems from a study of control samples from healthy donors and cancer patients. This CDR3 spans 15 amino acids. Germline V gene sequence: CDR1 SQVTM, CDR2 ANQGSEA. The germline V and J ends were trimmed by 2 bases and 0 bases, with 13 bases remaining between them. Some clones are missing from TCRdb's copy, which holds only in-frame ones; the method was immunoSEQ multiplex PCR. The sample shows around 130,000 clones, 89% of them seen only once. This clonotype was obtained from a man aged 50 to 60 with head and neck cancer. The rearrangement uses TRBV29-1 and TRBJ1-2; no reliable D call. Sequenced input: PBMCs. The CDR3 spells CSVETTYSSNYGYTF. The CDR3 nucleotides read TGCAGCGTTGAAACGACTTACAGTTCTAACTATGGCTACACCTTC.